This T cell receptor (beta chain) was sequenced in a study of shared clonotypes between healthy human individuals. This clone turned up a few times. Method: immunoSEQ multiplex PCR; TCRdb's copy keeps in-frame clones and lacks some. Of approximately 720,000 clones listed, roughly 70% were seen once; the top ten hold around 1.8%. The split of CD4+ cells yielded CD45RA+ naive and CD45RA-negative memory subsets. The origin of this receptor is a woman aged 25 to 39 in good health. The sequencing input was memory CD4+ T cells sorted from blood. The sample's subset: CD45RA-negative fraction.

CDR3 in DNA: TGTGCCAGCAGTGTTCAGGGCAGTCGTACTTCTCAGCCCCAGCATTTT. Amino acid sequence: CASSVQGSRTSQPQHF. The J gene is TRBJ1-5, the V gene TRBV5-5; D perhaps matches TRBD1 (5 bases). The V end lost 5 bases, the J end lost 6 bases, and 21 bases lay between the germline ends. Germline lookup yields CDR1 SGHKS and CDR2 YYEKEE (reference sequence). The CDR3 loop spans 16 amino acids. The complete variable domain, with remaining parts taken from reference TRBV5-5 and TRBJ1-5, reads DAGVTQSPTHLIKTRGQQVTLRCSPISGHKSVSWYQQVLGQGPQFIFQYYEKEERGRGNFPDRFSARQFPNYSSELNVNALLLGDSALYLCASSVQGSRTSQPQHFGDGTRLSIL.